This T cell receptor (beta chain) was profiled in a study of prognosis after radiotherapy for stage I lung cancer. This clonotype is labeled medium-sized. Genomic DNA served as the source from which two-round multiplex PCR generated TCR beta CDR3 amplicons. Gene-specific primers for each TRBV and TRBJ gene drove first-round PCR. TCRdb reprocessed the multiplex PCR reads via MiXCR and lists one record per CDR3 protein. The repertoire consists of several thousand distinct CDR3 sequences, with 60% to 65% occurring once and the leading ten covering roughly 20%. In germline, CDR1 is SGHTS, CDR2 YDEGEE. The ends were cut back, 4 bases at V and 4 bases at J, with 14 bases in the middle. This CDR3 is 14 amino acids long.

The receptor comes from a donor aged 50 or older with non-small cell lung cancer. The material was PBMCs, obtained before or after stereotactic body radiation therapy (not recorded which). The chain combines TRBV5-8 with TRBJ1-1; the D gene is possibly TRBD1 (5 bases). CDR3 residues: CASSGEEGFTEAFF. The CDR3, as DNA: TGTGCCAGCAGCGGTGAGGAGGGGTTCACTGAAGCTTTCTTT.